Following are 2 T cell receptor beta chains from one sample sequenced in a study of cytomegalovirus exposure and HLA in healthy donors. A multiplex PCR was run with 60 Vbeta primers and 13 Jbeta primers. Assay: immunoSEQ multiplex PCR; the TCRdb copy retains only in-frame clones and omits some. This listing includes over 90,000 clones. Material for sequencing was PBMCs. The source is a middle-aged man in good health and CMV-seronegative.

V and J are TRBV10-3 and TRBJ1-6; 8 nucleotides align to TRBD1. Germline-derived CDR1 and CDR2 are ENHRY and SYGVKD. The CDR3 covers 15 residues. V trimming: 4 bases; J trimming: 9 bases; junction bases outside the gene matches: 8. The DNA for the CDR3 is TGTGCCATCAGTGTGGCACAGGGGGAAAGTTCACCCCTCCACTTT. Its protein product is CAISVAQGESSPLHF.

The CDR3 reads CASSNRGRNYEQYF. As DNA, the CDR3 is TGTGCCAGCAGCAACAGGGGACGGAACTACGAGCAGTACTTC. The chain combines TRBV6-5 with TRBJ2-7, with 7 nucleotides matching TRBD1. This CDR3 has 14 amino acids. Trimming cost V 6 bases and J 3 bases; bases outside gene matches: 8. CDR1 is MNHEY and CDR2 is SVGAGI in the germline V gene.